Listed below are T cell receptor beta chains from one sample, sequenced in a study of T cell responses to AZD1222 COVID-19 vaccine. Repertoires were generated with immunoSEQ multiplex PCR, while TCRdb's copy carries only in-frame clones and drops some. Of over 100,000 clones listed, roughly 88% are singletons. Here the sequenced sample was peripheral blood, taken on day 0 of AZD1222 vaccination. The origin of the receptors is an adult in good health. The CDR3 runs from the conserved cysteine through the conserved F or W. Each record gives: clone size, V gene, J gene, D gene, CDR3 protein, CDR3 DNA. A D gene is named only where the DNA matches it firmly. Some rows have no size entry. The others give once, few or many, or a class for an expanded clone.

abundance: -
v_gene: TRBV3-1/TRBV3-2
j_gene: TRBJ1-6
d_gene: TRBD1
CDR3aa: CASSLSTGASGSPLHF
CDR3nt: TGTGCCAGCAGCCTTTCAACAGGGGCGAGTGGTTCACCCCTCCACTTT

abundance: -
v_gene: TRBV6-5
j_gene: TRBJ1-2
d_gene: TRBD1
CDR3aa: CASLDRVAYGYTF
CDR3nt: TGTGCCAGTCTGGACAGGGTGGCCTATGGCTACACCTTC

abundance: -
v_gene: TRBV7-9
j_gene: TRBJ2-1
d_gene: -
CDR3aa: CASSSRENEQFF
CDR3nt: TGTGCCAGCAGCTCCAGGGAGAATGAGCAGTTCTTC

abundance: -
v_gene: TRBV4-3
j_gene: TRBJ2-5
d_gene: -
CDR3aa: CASSQGGGYQETQYF
CDR3nt: TGCGCCAGCAGCCAAGGGGGTGGTTACCAAGAGACCCAGTACTTC

abundance: -
v_gene: TRBV10-3
j_gene: TRBJ2-1
d_gene: -
CDR3aa: CAISVGGMGSYNEQFF
CDR3nt: TGTGCCATCAGTGTCGGGGGTATGGGCTCCTACAATGAGCAGTTCTTC

abundance: -
v_gene: TRBV6-5
j_gene: TRBJ2-1
d_gene: -
CDR3aa: CASSPPPVSEQFF
CDR3nt: TGTGCCAGCAGTCCCCCCCCCGTCAGTGAGCAGTTCTTC

abundance: -
v_gene: TRBV29-1
j_gene: TRBJ1-1
d_gene: -
CDR3aa: CSAAHRAVGTEAFF
CDR3nt: TGCAGCGCAGCGCACAGGGCGGTCGGCACTGAAGCTTTCTTT

abundance: -
v_gene: TRBV11-2
j_gene: TRBJ1-2
d_gene: -
CDR3aa: CASSLDRQFGVYGYTF
CDR3nt: TGTGCCAGCAGCTTAGATCGTCAGTTTGGTGTCTATGGCTACACCTTC

abundance: few
v_gene: TRBV14
j_gene: TRBJ2-2
d_gene: -
CDR3aa: CASSQVGRETGELFF
CDR3nt: TGTGCCAGCAGCCAAGTGGGAAGAGAAACCGGGGAGCTGTTTTTT

abundance: -
v_gene: TRBV4-1
j_gene: TRBJ1-4
d_gene: -
CDR3aa: CASSQDSSTNEKLFF
CDR3nt: TGCGCCAGCAGCCAAGATAGTTCGACCAATGAAAAACTGTTTTTT

abundance: -
v_gene: TRBV2
j_gene: TRBJ1-1
d_gene: -
CDR3aa: CASSENPNTEAFF
CDR3nt: TGTGCCAGCAGTGAGAACCCGAACACTGAAGCTTTCTTT

abundance: -
v_gene: TRBV24-1
j_gene: TRBJ2-1
d_gene: -
CDR3aa: CATSDLKEPYGEQFF
CDR3nt: TGTGCCACCAGTGATTTGAAAGAGCCCTATGGTGAGCAGTTCTTC

abundance: -
v_gene: TRBV19
j_gene: TRBJ1-2
d_gene: TRBD1
CDR3aa: CASSIGTGGGYGYTF
CDR3nt: TGTGCCAGTAGTATTGGGACAGGGGGCGGCTATGGCTACACCTTC

abundance: -
v_gene: TRBV12-3/TRBV12-4
j_gene: TRBJ2-1
d_gene: TRBD1
CDR3aa: CASSLFGQGGFF
CDR3nt: TGTGCCAGCAGTTTATTTGGACAGGGAGGGTTCTTC

abundance: once
v_gene: TRBV2
j_gene: TRBJ2-5
d_gene: -
CDR3aa: CASSELGEETQYF
CDR3nt: TGTGCCAGCAGTGAACTGGGCGAAGAGACCCAGTACTTC

abundance: -
v_gene: TRBV11-2
j_gene: TRBJ1-4
d_gene: -
CDR3aa: CASSPHLATNEKLFF
CDR3nt: TGTGCCAGCAGCCCGCACCTAGCAACTAATGAAAAACTGTTTTTT

abundance: few
v_gene: TRBV7-6
j_gene: TRBJ1-1
d_gene: TRBD1
CDR3aa: CASSFSTGGETEAFF
CDR3nt: TGTGCCAGCAGCTTCTCGACAGGGGGAGAAACTGAAGCTTTCTTT

abundance: -
v_gene: TRBV5-4
j_gene: TRBJ1-4
d_gene: -
CDR3aa: CASSPTPGGVEKLFF
CDR3nt: TGTGCCAGCAGCCCGACCCCGGGGGGGGTGGAAAAACTGTTTTTT

abundance: -
v_gene: TRBV7-9
j_gene: TRBJ2-7
d_gene: -
CDR3aa: CASSIMDGLASYEQYF
CDR3nt: TGTGCCAGCAGCATAATGGACGGTTTAGCCTCCTACGAGCAGTACTTC